A single sample gave rise to the 14 T cell receptor beta chains below, sequenced in a study of control samples from healthy donors and cancer patients. Profiled with immunoSEQ multiplex PCR; TCRdb holds only in-frame clones, not every one. The sample shows 150,000 to 200,000 clones, approximately 92% of them seen only once. Sequenced input: blood. The receptor set was obtained from a man aged 25-40 years in good health.

On this clone itself: This sample includes further DNA sequences coding for the same CDR3. V is TRBV6-2 or TRBV6-3 and J is TRBJ2-2; 7 bases match TRBD1. V trimming: 5 bases; J trimming: 5 bases; junction bases outside the gene matches: 5. CDR3 length: 14 residues. Germline V gene sequence: CDR1 MNHEY, CDR2 SVGEGT. The CDR3 here is CASSRRGRTGELFF. CDR3 nucleotide sequence: TGTGCCAGCAGTAGAAGGGGGCGGACCGGGGAGCTGTTTTTT.

J is TRBJ1-4 and V is TRBV7-9, with a weak D call TRBD1 (6 bases). Germline CDR1 and CDR2: SEHNR and FQNEAQ (reference sequence). This CDR3 has 14 amino acids. V gave up 4 bases and J gave up 10 bases, with 16 bases separating them. This CDR3 reads CASSYDRWFGKLFF. The CDR3 DNA follows: TGTGCCAGCAGCTATGACAGGTGGTTCGGAAAACTGTTTTTT.

This clone occurred a few times. The rearrangement joins TRBV6-5 to TRBJ2-3; D is unresolved. This CDR3 contains 16 residues. Germline assignment: CDR1 MNHEY and CDR2 SVGAGI. V shed 0 bases and J shed 2 bases, with 12 bases lying between them. CDR3 DNA sequence: TGTGCCAGCAGTTACTCTTGGGGTCAAGTCACAGATACGCAGTATTTT. Protein product: CASSYSWGQVTDTQYF.

The chain uses TRBV5-6 and TRBJ2-7, with a tentative D call TRBD2 (5 bases). Germline V gene data show CDR1 as SGHDT and CDR2 as YYEEEE. This CDR3 comprises 12 residues. V was pared by 5 bases and J by 2 bases, with 8 bases between. CDR3 loop: CASSSGTYEQYF. CDR3 nucleotide sequence: TGTGCCAGCAGTTCCGGGACCTACGAGCAGTACTTC.

The chain links TRBV10-3 to TRBJ1-1, with D unclear. V was trimmed by 3 bases and J by 1 base, leaving 3 bases between them. The CDR3 consists of 12 residues. Germline V gene data show CDR1 as ENHRY and CDR2 as SYGVKD. The CDR3 spells CAISEGNTEAFF. In DNA form, the CDR3 reads TGTGCCATCAGTGAAGGGAACACTGAAGCTTTCTTT.

The chain employs TRBV5-6 and TRBJ2-1; 8 nucleotides agree with TRBD1. This CDR3 is 15 amino acids long. J lost 3 bases, V lost 4 bases, and 6 bases had no gene match. Germline CDR1 and CDR2: SGHDT and YYEEEE. CDR3 sequence: CASSLRTGYYNEQFF. Written as DNA, the CDR3 is TGTGCCAGCAGCCTACGGACAGGGTACTACAATGAGCAGTTCTTC.

V is TRBV27 and J is TRBJ2-7, with D possibly called TRBD1 or TRBD2 (6 bases each). With 3 bases removed from V and 4 bases from J, the gap between germline ends came to 10 bases. The germline V gene has CDR1 MNHEY and CDR2 SMNVEV (reference sequence). The CDR3 has 13 amino acids. CDR3 bases: TGTGCCAGCAGTTTGGAGGGGGAGTACGAGCAGTACTTC. Translation: CASSLEGEYEQYF.

This clone was counted once. The gene calls are TRBV30 and TRBJ1-2; no reliable D call. From germline, CDR1 is GTSNPN and CDR2 SVGIG (reference sequence). The CDR3 extends over 13 amino acids. Trimming left V 2 bases short and J 4 bases short, with 11 bases between. The CDR3 DNA reads as TGTGCCTGGAGTCCTCAGCCTGGCTATGGCTACACCTTC. Encoded protein: CAWSPQPGYGYTF.

J is TRBJ2-6 and V is TRBV19, with D possibly TRBD1 on 6 matching bases. Trimming stripped 3 bases from V and 4 bases from J, with 13 bases between. The CDR3 sequence is 16 residues long. Germline CDR1 and CDR2: LNHDA and SQIVND (reference sequence). The CDR3: CASSIGDTVGANVLTF. The CDR3 DNA sequence: TGTGCCAGTAGTATTGGGGACACCGTCGGGGCCAACGTCCTGACTTTC.

The chain joins TRBV2 to TRBJ1-5; D call uncertain. From germline, CDR1 is SNHLY and CDR2 FYNNEI. With 6 bases removed from V and 5 bases from J, the gap between germline ends came to 8 bases. The CDR3 loop spans 12 amino acids. The CDR3 loop reads CASRGLDQPQHF. The CDR3 region has the DNA TGTGCCAGCAGGGGCTTAGATCAGCCCCAGCATTTT.

This chain joins TRBV5-8 and TRBJ1-6; D may be TRBD1 (5 bases). This CDR3 region has 14 residues. Trimming removed 6 bases at V and 8 bases at J, with 15 bases between. CDR1 is SGHTS, CDR2 YDEGEE, per germline. This CDR3 is CASNIGQADSPLHF. CDR3 coding DNA: TGTGCCAGCAACATAGGACAAGCCGATTCACCCCTCCACTTT.

V and J are TRBV5-6 and TRBJ1-4; maybe TRBD1 (6 bases). The CDR3 covers 14 residues. Germline loops: CDR1 SGHDT, CDR2 YYEEEE. V dropped 4 bases and J dropped 2 bases, with 9 bases sitting between them. The CDR3 region has the DNA TGTGCCAGCAGCCGAACAGGGACTAATGAAAAACTGTTTTTT. Its translation is CASSRTGTNEKLFF.

The chain recombines TRBV11-2 with TRBJ2-5; D might be TRBD1 (5 bases). Germline V lookup: CDR1 SGHAT, CDR2 FQNNGV. Trimming shortened V by 1 base and J by 2 bases, and 14 bases separated the two germline ends. This CDR3 has 16 amino acids. CDR3 DNA sequence: TGTGCCAGCAGCTTAGGTCGCAGGGCGAATCAAGAGACCCAGTACTTC. Translated, it gives CASSLGRRANQETQYF.

This rearrangement joins TRBV7-2 to TRBJ1-5, with D unclear. The germline gives CDR1 SGHTA, CDR2 FQGNSA. CDR3 length: 13 residues. Trimming took off 3 bases at V and 3 bases at J, with 6 bases between the two ends. Here the CDR3 DNA reads TGTGCCAGCAGCTTCCAGACCAATCAGCCCCAGCATTTT. Translating it yields CASSFQTNQPQHF.